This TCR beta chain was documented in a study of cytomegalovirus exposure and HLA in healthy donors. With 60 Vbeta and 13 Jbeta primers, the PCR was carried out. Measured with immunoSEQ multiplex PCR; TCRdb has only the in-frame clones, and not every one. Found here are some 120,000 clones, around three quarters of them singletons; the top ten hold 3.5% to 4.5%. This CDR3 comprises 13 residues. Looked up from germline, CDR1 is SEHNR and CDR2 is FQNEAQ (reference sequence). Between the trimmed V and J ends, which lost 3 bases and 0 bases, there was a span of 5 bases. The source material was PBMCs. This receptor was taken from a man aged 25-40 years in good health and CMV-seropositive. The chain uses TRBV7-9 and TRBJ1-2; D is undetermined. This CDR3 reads CASSFSTNYGYTF. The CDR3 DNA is TGTGCCAGCAGCTTTTCTACTAACTATGGCTACACCTTC. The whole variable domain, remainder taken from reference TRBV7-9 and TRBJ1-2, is DTGVSQNPRHKITKRGQNVTFRCDPISEHNRLYWYRQTLGQGPEFLTYFQNEAQLEKSRLLSDRFSAERPKGSFSTLEIQRTEQGDSAMYLCASSFSTNYGYTFGSGTRLTVV.